These 18 T cell receptor beta chains came from one sample sequenced in a study of shared clonotypes between healthy human individuals. Naive CD8 cells, CD45RO-negative and positively selected for CCR7, excluded terminally differentiated effector memory CD45RA+ cells. Repertoires were generated with immunoSEQ multiplex PCR, while TCRdb's copy carries only in-frame clones and drops some. The sample lists approximately 740,000 clones, about 92% occurring once. Sequencing was done on a sample of naive CD8+ T cells sorted from blood. The receptor set was obtained from a man aged 25 to 40 in good health.

The rearrangement joins TRBV13 to TRBJ1-5, with D perhaps TRBD1 (6 bases). Germline V gives CDR1 PRHDT, CDR2 FYEKMQ (reference sequence). V lost 3 bases, J lost 6 bases, and 12 bases lay in between. The CDR3 consists of 14 residues. CDR3 DNA sequence: TGTGCCAGCAGCTTGAGAGGACAGACTCAGCCCCAGCATTTT. Protein: CASSLRGQTQPQHF.

J is TRBJ1-1 and V is TRBV28; TRBD1 aligns across 9 bases. The germline CDR1 and CDR2 sequences are MDHEN and SYDVKM. V was clipped by 2 bases and J by 2 bases; unmatched bases: 6. CDR3 length equals 16 residues. The CDR3 DNA sequence: TGTGCCAGCAGTTTACGATGGGACAGGGTAAACACTGAAGCTTTCTTT. It is translated as CASSLRWDRVNTEAFF.

V gene TRBV28 combines with J gene TRBJ2-2; D is possibly TRBD1 (5 bases). Germline lookup yields CDR1 MDHEN and CDR2 SYDVKM. V was shortened by 4 bases and J by 4 bases, with 7 bases between the two germline ends. This CDR3 is built from 13 residues. CDR3 bases: TGTGCCAGCAGTTCAGGGATCACCGGGGAGCTGTTTTTT. The encoded protein is CASSSGITGELFF.

The chain couples TRBV5-6 to TRBJ2-7; 8 nucleotides match TRBD1. This CDR3 comprises 15 residues. Germline V gene sequence: CDR1 SGHDT, CDR2 YYEEEE. Trimming took 2 bases from V and 3 from J; bases not matched to a gene: 7. The CDR3 spells CASSFRDRGIYEQYF. The CDR3 bases are TGTGCCAGCAGCTTTCGAGACAGGGGAATCTACGAGCAGTACTTC.

The chain has TRBV7-9 and TRBJ2-1; 11 bases agree with TRBD1. With V trimmed by 7 bases and J by 8 bases, 10 bases remained unmatched. Germline loops: CDR1 SEHNR, CDR2 FQNEAQ (reference sequence). CDR3 length equals 15 residues. This CDR3 reads CASIRTGGIGDEQFF. CDR3 bases: TGTGCCAGCATCCGGACAGGGGGCATAGGCGATGAGCAGTTCTTC.

The table lists this clone with a few counts. The rearrangement uses TRBV4-2 and TRBJ1-2, with D possibly matching TRBD1 (5 bases). Germline CDR1 LGHNA, CDR2 YNFKEQ. V shed 4 bases and J shed 9 bases, with 15 bases lying between them. This CDR3 spans 13 amino acids. CDR3: CASSPGRSVCYTF. In DNA form, the CDR3 reads TGTGCCAGCAGCCCGGGACGATCAGTGTGCTACACCTTC.

This clone was counted once. This chain joins TRBV13 and TRBJ2-2, with TRBD2 matching 9 bases. V lost 0 bases, J lost 4 bases, and 6 bases stayed unmatched. Germline values: CDR1 PRHDT, CDR2 FYEKMQ (reference sequence). The CDR3 totals 17 residues. The CDR3 DNA reads as TGTGCCAGCAGCTTAGGCGGCCTAGCGGGACTCACCGGGGAGCTGTTTTTT. This codes for CASSLGGLAGLTGELFF.

The rearrangement links TRBV7-9 to TRBJ2-1; 11 positions match TRBD2. The CDR3 totals 16 residues. Germline CDR1 SEHNR, CDR2 FQNEAQ (reference sequence). V shed 7 bases and J 10 bases; nucleotides not matched to a gene: 15. CDR3 residues: CASNTIRLAGRIEQFF. The CDR3 DNA reads as TGTGCCAGCAATACCATAAGACTAGCGGGACGGATCGAGCAGTTCTTC.

The J gene is TRBJ1-2, the V gene TRBV27; D remains ambiguous. The ends were cut back, 2 bases at V and 8 bases at J, with 12 bases in the middle. In germline, CDR1 is MNHEY, CDR2 SMNVEV (reference sequence). The CDR3 is made up of 13 amino acids. Here the CDR3 DNA reads TGTGCCAGCAGTTTAGGGCCGTCGGTAGGCTACACCTTC. It translates to CASSLGPSVGYTF.

The V gene is TRBV19, the J gene TRBJ2-7; 10 bases agree with TRBD1. Germline trimming cut 2 bases from V and 0 bases from J; bases unmatched to any gene: 1. The germline V gene has CDR1 LNHDA and CDR2 SQIVND (reference sequence). The CDR3 has 15 amino acids. The CDR3 loop is CASSIRDRGSYEQYF. The CDR3 coding sequence is TGTGCCAGTAGTATACGGGACAGGGGCTCCTACGAGCAGTACTTC.

The chain has TRBV7-8 and TRBJ2-7; D is undetermined. The CDR3 is 15 residues long. V lost 5 bases and J lost 6, with 20 bases in between. Germline V lookup: CDR1 SGHVS, CDR2 FQNEAQ. CDR3 in DNA: TGTGCCAGCAGCCTAATAACGGTTGAGCTAACCGAGCAGTACTTC. Its translation: CASSLITVELTEQYF.

The chain combines TRBV7-8 with TRBJ2-5; tentatively, D is TRBD1 (5 bases). Trimming removed 5 bases at V and 6 bases at J, with 22 bases between. Germline V lookup: CDR1 SGHVS, CDR2 FQNEAQ. This CDR3 has 16 residues. CDR3 sequence (DNA): TGTGCCAGCAGCCTTGCAGGACAACTTGCCCGAAAGACCCAGTACTTC. It translates to CASSLAGQLARKTQYF.

This clone was counted once. This chain uses TRBV9 with TRBJ2-7; possible D gene TRBD2, 5 bases. The germline CDR1 and CDR2 sequences are SGDLS and YYNGEE. Between the trimmed V and J ends, which lost 0 bases and 2 bases, there was a span of 15 bases. The CDR3 sequence is 16 residues long. The CDR3 here is CASSVGKVAPTYEQYF. CDR3 coding DNA: TGTGCCAGCAGCGTAGGGAAGGTAGCGCCCACCTACGAGCAGTACTTC.

The chain couples TRBV7-3 to TRBJ2-1; 10 positions agree with TRBD2. The CDR3 length is 16 residues. Trimming took 5 bases from V and 6 from J; bases not matched to a gene: 10. Looked up from germline, CDR1 is SGHTA and CDR2 is FQGTGA. This chain's CDR3 is CASSQQAGGHVNEQFF. Here the CDR3 DNA reads TGTGCCAGCAGCCAACAAGCGGGAGGGCACGTCAATGAGCAGTTCTTC.

V gene TRBV7-9 combines with J gene TRBJ2-2; D remains ambiguous. The CDR3 length is 16 residues. V was shortened by 6 bases and J by 0 bases, with 14 bases between the two germline ends. The germline V gene encodes CDR1 SEHNR and CDR2 FQNEAQ (reference sequence). The CDR3 sequence: CASRGVTQANTGELFF. The CDR3 DNA is TGTGCCAGCAGGGGTGTGACCCAAGCGAACACCGGGGAGCTGTTTTTT.

The chain couples TRBV7-9 to TRBJ2-1; D possibly corresponds to TRBD1 (6 bases). The CDR3 is 16 residues long. The ends were cut back, 5 bases at V and 1 base at J, with 15 bases in the middle. CDR1 and CDR2 from the germline V gene are SEHNR and FQNEAQ (reference sequence). CDR3 coding DNA: TGTGCCAGCAGCCCCCACACAGGGTCTTCCTACAATGAGCAGTTCTTC. This codes for CASSPHTGSSYNEQFF.

The chain combines TRBV7-9 with TRBJ2-7, with D perhaps matching TRBD1 (6 bases). The CDR3 is 17 amino acids. V lost 5 bases and J 5 bases, leaving 25 bases between the germline ends. Per the germline V gene, CDR1 is SEHNR and CDR2 is FQNEAQ (reference sequence). The CDR3 region is CASSRLGDTGGTDEQYF. The CDR3 nucleotides read TGTGCCAGCAGCCGATTGGGGGACACTGGGGGTACGGACGAGCAGTACTTC.

This clone has a handful of counts. The V gene is TRBV7-9, the J gene TRBJ1-2; TRBD1 agrees at 8 bases. V gave up 4 bases and J gave up 8 bases; unmatched junction bases: 12. The CDR3 has 15 residues. The germline V gene has CDR1 SEHNR and CDR2 FQNEAQ (reference sequence). As DNA, the CDR3 is TGTGCCAGCAGCTCCTCCTCGGGACAGGTAGTAGGCTACACCTTC. Amino acids: CASSSSSGQVVGYTF.